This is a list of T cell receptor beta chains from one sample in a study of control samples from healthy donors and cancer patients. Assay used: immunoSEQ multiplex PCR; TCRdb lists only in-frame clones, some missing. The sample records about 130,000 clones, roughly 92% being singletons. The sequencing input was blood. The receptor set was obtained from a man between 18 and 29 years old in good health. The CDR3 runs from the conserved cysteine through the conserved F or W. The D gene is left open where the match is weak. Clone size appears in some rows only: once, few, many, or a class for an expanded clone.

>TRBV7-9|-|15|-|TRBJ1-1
CASSSLGARNTEAFF
TGTGCCAGCAGCTCGCTTGGGGCCCGGAACACTGAAGCTTTCTTT
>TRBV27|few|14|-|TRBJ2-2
CASRIGRNTGELFF
TGTGCCAGCAGAATAGGAAGGAACACCGGGGAGCTGTTTTTT
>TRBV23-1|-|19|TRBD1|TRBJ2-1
CASSQSLLAGGFMRNEQFF
TGCGCCAGCAGTCAATCCCTCTTGGCAGGGGGATTTATGAGAAATGAGCAGTTCTTC
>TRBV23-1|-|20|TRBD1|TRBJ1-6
CASLPVTGNKTGGQGSPLHF
TGCGCCAGCCTTCCAGTAACTGGGAACAAGACAGGGGGCCAAGGTTCACCCCTCCACTTT
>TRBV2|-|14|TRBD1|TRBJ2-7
CASRPDRNNYEQYF
TGTGCCAGCAGGCCGGACAGGAACAACTACGAGCAGTACTTC
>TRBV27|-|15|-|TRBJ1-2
CASSFRSSTIYGYTF
TGTGCCAGCAGTTTCAGAAGTTCGACCATCTATGGCTACACCTTC
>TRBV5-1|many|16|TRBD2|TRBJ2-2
CASTRTSGEYNGELFF
TGCGCCAGCACCCGGACTAGCGGGGAGTATAACGGGGAGCTGTTTTTT
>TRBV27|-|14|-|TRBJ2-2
CASSPGTRGGELFF
TGTGCCAGCAGTCCCGGGACTCGCGGCGGGGAGCTGTTTTTT
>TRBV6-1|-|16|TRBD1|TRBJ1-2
CASSEACTGGDYGYTF
TGTGCCAGCAGTGAAGCTTGTACAGGGGGCGACTATGGCTACACCTTC
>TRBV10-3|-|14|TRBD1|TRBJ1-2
CAISETGTGYGYTF
TGTGCCATCAGTGAGACCGGGACAGGGTATGGCTACACCTTC
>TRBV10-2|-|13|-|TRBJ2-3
CASSWQSPDTQYF
TGCGCCAGCAGCTGGCAGTCGCCAGATACGCAGTATTTT
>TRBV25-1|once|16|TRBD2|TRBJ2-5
CASSGGTSGGGETQYF
TGTGCCAGCAGTGGCGGGACTAGCGGGGGCGGGGAGACCCAGTACTTC
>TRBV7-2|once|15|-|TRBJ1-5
CASSFGPYSNQPQHF
TGTGCCAGCAGCTTTGGTCCCTATAGCAATCAGCCCCAGCATTTT
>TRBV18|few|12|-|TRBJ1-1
CASSPGDTEAFF
TGTGCCAGCTCACCAGGGGACACTGAAGCTTTCTTT
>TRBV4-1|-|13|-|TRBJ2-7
CASSQLQDYEQYF
TGCGCCAGCAGCCAATTACAGGACTACGAGCAGTACTTC
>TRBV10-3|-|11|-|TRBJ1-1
CAIGGTDEAFF
TGTGCCATCGGGGGGACGGATGAAGCTTTCTTT
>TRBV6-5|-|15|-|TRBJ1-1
CASRQTKTAYTEAFF
TGTGCCAGCAGACAAACTAAGACAGCCTACACTGAAGCTTTCTTT
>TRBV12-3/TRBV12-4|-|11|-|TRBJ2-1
CASRERRGQFF
TGTGCCAGCAGGGAACGAAGGGGGCAGTTCTTC
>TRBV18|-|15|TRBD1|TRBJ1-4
CASSPPTGNNEKLFF
TGTGCCAGCTCACCACCGACAGGGAATAATGAAAAACTGTTTTTT
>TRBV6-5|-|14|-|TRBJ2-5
CASSYSRVQETQYF
TGTGCCAGCAGTTACAGTCGGGTTCAAGAGACCCAGTACTTC
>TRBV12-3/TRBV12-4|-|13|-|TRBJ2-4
CASRGRAKNIQYF
TGTGCCAGCAGGGGGCGGGCCAAAAACATTCAGTACTTC
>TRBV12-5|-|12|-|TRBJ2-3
CASGFVADTQYF
TGTGCTAGTGGTTTCGTCGCAGATACGCAGTATTTT
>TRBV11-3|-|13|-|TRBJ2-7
CASSIDRTYEQYF
TGTGCCAGCTCTATTGACAGGACCTACGAGCAGTACTTC
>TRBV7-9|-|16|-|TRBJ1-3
CASSPPGSYSGNTIYF
TGTGCCAGCAGCCCGCCGGGGTCCTACTCTGGAAACACCATATATTTT
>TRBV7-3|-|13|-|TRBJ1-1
CASSLTENTEAFF
TGTGCCAGCAGCTTAACGGAGAACACTGAAGCTTTCTTT
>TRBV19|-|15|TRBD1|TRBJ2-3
CASSIGTAITDTQYF
TGTGCCAGTAGTATCGGGACAGCGATCACAGATACGCAGTATTTT
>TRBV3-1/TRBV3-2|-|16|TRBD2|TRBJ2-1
CASSQVLAGGDNEQFF
TGTGCCAGCAGCCAAGTACTAGCGGGGGGGGACAATGAGCAGTTCTTC
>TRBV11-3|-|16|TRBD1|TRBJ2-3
CASSPRTGTSTDTQYF
TGTGCCAGCAGCCCAAGGACAGGAACCAGCACAGATACGCAGTATTTT
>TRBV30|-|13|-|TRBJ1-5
CAWSGSSNQPQHF
TGTGCCTGGAGTGGCAGTAGCAATCAGCCCCAGCATTTT
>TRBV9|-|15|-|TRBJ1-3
CASSVSIGSGNTIYF
TGTGCCAGCAGCGTATCAATTGGCTCTGGAAACACCATATATTTT
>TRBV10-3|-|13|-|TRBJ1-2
CAISEGAGYGYTF
TGTGCCATCAGTGAGGGGGCGGGCTATGGCTACACCTTC
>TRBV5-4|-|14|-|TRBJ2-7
CASSPGLQTYEQYF
TGTGCCAGCAGCCCGGGACTCCAGACCTACGAGCAGTACTTC